This T cell receptor beta chain appears in the sequencing data of a study of spatial heterogeneity in lung cancer. Overall study context: On average, each unique TCR and UMI combination appeared more than ten times in raw reads.

This clonotype has at least ten counts. TCR cDNA molecules were tagged individually, and each one carried a unique molecular identifier. TCRdb fed the 5' RACE reads into MiXCR, producing one record per CDR3 protein. The sample holds around 37,000 distinct CDR3 sequences, more than 7% seen once. As to time point: sample taken at primary tumor resection. Untreated early-stage non-small cell lung cancer patients, over 55 in total, were the donors. Unsorted whole RNA samples from tumor, nontumor lung or frozen PBMC were sequenced. Sequenced here: PBMCs, sampled at surgery. This receptor was taken from a female donor with early-stage non-small cell lung cancer.

Written as DNA, the CDR3 is TGTGCCAGCAGCTTAAATACGGGAGGGAGGGAGACCCAGTACTTC. Translation: CASSLNTGGRETQYF. The chain is built from TRBV7-2 and TRBJ2-5; 8 nucleotides match TRBD2. This CDR3 is built from 15 residues. Germline loops: CDR1 SGHTA, CDR2 FQGNSA. With 2 bases clipped from V and 5 bases from J, the junction kept 7 bases outside the gene matches.